This T cell receptor (beta chain) was captured by sequencing in a study of CD8 T cells in Susac syndrome. CDR1 is MNHEY and CDR2 is SMNVEV in the germline V gene (reference sequence). CDR3 length: 14 amino acids. Trimming took 5 bases from V and 7 from J, leaving 14 bases between them. An amount of RNA that ranged from about 0.45 to 1 ug was reverse transcribed with random hexamers. TCRdb processed the immunoSEQ multiplex PCR reads anew with MiXCR; each CDR3 protein has one entry. This repertoire shows some 190,000 distinct CDR3 sequences, approximately 96% found once; its top ten account for 0.093%.

Specimen: CD4+ T cells from PBMCs. The gene calls are TRBV27 and TRBJ1-4; no definite D call. This sequence was found in a human donor with multiple sclerosis. The CDR3 protein is CASSRLLSGEKLFF. The CDR3, as DNA: TGTGCCAGCAGTCGCTTGCTTTCAGGTGAAAAACTGTTTTTT. Full variable domain (outside the CDR3, taken from reference TRBV27 and TRBJ1-4): EAQVTQNPRYLITVTGKKLTVTCSQNMNHEYMSWYRQDPGLGLRQIYYSMNVEVTDKGDVPEGYKVSRKEKRNFPLILESPSPNQTSLYFCASSRLLSGEKLFFGSGTQLSVL.